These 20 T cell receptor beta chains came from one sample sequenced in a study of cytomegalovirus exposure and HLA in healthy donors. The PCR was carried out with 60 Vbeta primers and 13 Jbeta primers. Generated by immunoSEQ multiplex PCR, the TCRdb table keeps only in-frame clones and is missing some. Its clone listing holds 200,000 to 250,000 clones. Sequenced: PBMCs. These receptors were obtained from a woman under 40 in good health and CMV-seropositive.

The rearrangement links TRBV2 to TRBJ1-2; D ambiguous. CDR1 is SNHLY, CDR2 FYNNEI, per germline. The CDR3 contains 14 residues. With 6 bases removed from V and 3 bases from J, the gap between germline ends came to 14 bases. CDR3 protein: CASSSPSLDYGYTF. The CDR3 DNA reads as TGTGCCAGCAGCAGTCCCTCCCTCGACTATGGCTACACCTTC.

The CDR3 DNA is TGTGCCTCTGTCCCAGTTACACGCTCCTACGAGCAGTACTTC. Amino acid sequence: CASVPVTRSYEQYF. The genes are TRBV28 and TRBJ2-7, with D hard to call. In germline, CDR1 is MDHEN, CDR2 SYDVKM. CDR3 size: 14 residues. Trimming took 11 bases from V and 0 from J, leaving 17 bases between them.

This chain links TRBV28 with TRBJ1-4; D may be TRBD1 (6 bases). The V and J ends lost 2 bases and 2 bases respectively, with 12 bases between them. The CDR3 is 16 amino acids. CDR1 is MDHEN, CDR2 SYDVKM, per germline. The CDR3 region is CASSLRGAGTNEKLFF. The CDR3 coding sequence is TGTGCCAGCAGTTTACGGGGGGCAGGGACTAATGAAAAACTGTTTTTT.

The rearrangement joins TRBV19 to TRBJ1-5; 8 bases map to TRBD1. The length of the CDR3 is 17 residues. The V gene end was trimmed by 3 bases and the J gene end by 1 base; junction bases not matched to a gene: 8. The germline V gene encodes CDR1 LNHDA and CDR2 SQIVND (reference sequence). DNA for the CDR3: TGTGCCAGTAGTATCCCTCCCTACAGGGGGAGCAATCAGCCCCAGCATTTT. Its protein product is CASSIPPYRGSNQPQHF. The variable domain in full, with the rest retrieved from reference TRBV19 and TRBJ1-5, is DGGITQSPKYLFRKEGQNVTLSCEQNLNHDAMYWYRQDPGQGLRLIYYSQIVNDFQKGDIAEGYSVSREKKESFPLTVTSAQKNPTAFYLCASSIPPYRGSNQPQHFGDGTRLSIL.

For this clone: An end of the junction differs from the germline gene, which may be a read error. This CDR3 is CASSLVAGINQPRHF. The CDR3 DNA follows: TGTGCCAGCAGCTTAGTGGCAGGGATCAATCAGCCCCGGCATTTT. This chain connects TRBV7-4 to TRBJ1-5; possible D gene TRBD1, 5 bases. Per the germline V gene, CDR1 is SGHVT and CDR2 is SQSDAQ. The CDR3 extends over 15 amino acids.

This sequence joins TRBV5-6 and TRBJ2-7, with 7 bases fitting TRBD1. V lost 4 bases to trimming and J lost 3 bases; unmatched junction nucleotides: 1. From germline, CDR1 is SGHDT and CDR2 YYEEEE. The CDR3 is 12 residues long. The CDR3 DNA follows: TGTGCCAGCAGCCGGACAGGCTACGAGCAGTACTTC. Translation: CASSRTGYEQYF.

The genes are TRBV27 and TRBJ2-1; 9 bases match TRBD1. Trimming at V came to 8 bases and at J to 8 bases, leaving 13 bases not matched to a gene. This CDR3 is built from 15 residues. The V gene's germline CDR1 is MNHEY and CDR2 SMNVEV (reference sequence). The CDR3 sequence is CASCSYGTGIDEQFF. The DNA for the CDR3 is TGTGCCAGCTGCTCCTACGGGACAGGGATCGATGAGCAGTTCTTC.

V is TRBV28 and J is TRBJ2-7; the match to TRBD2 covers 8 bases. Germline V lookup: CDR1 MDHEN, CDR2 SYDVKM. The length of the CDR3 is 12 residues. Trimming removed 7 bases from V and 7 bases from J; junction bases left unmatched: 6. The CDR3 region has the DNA TGTGCCAGCACCCGGGAGGGCCTAGAGCAGTACTTC. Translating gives CASTREGLEQYF.

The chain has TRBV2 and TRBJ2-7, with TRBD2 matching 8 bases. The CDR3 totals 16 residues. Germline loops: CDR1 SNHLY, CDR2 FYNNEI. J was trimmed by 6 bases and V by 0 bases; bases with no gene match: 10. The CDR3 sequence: CASSEAGRLAGGEQYF. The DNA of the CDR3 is TGTGCCAGCAGTGAAGCGGGGAGGCTAGCGGGTGGCGAGCAGTACTTC.

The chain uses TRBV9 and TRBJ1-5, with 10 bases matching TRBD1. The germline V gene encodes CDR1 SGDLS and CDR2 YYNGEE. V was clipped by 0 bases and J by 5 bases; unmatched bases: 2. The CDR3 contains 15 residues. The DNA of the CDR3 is TGTGCCAGCAGCGTAGGGGGGACAGGGGATCAGCCCCAGCATTTT. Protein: CASSVGGTGDQPQHF.

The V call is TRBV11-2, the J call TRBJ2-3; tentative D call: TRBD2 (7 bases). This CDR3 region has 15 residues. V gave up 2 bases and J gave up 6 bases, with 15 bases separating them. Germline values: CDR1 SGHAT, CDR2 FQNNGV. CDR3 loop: CASSLLGGGADTQYF. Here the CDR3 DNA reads TGTGCCAGCAGCTTATTAGGGGGAGGGGCGGATACGCAGTATTTT.

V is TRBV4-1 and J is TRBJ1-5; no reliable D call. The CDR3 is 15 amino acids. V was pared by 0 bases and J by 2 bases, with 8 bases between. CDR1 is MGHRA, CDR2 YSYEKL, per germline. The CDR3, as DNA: TGCGCCAGCAGCCAAGATGGACTGGGCAATCAGCCCCAGCATTTT. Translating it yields CASSQDGLGNQPQHF.

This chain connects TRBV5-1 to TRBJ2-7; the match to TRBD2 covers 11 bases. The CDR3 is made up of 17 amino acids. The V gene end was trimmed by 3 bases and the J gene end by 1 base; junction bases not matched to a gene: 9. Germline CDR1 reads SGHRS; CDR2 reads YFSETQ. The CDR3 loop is CASSSAGLAGGSYEQYF. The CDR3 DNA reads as TGCGCCAGCAGCTCCGCGGGGCTAGCGGGAGGATCCTACGAGCAGTACTTC.

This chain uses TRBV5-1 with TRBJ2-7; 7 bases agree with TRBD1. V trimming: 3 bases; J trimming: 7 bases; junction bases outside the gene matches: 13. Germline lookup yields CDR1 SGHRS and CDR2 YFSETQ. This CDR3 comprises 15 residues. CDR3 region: CASSSMGQTGGEQYF. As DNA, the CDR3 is TGCGCCAGCAGCTCGATGGGACAGACAGGAGGAGAGCAGTACTTC.

Here the CDR3 reads CASSLADRVSYEQYF. The DNA for the CDR3 is TGCGCCAGCAGCTTGGCAGACAGGGTTTCCTACGAGCAGTACTTC. This sequence joins TRBV5-1 and TRBJ2-7, with 7 positions matching TRBD1. The V and J ends lost 0 bases and 1 base, in that order; junction bases with no gene match: 4. In germline, CDR1 is SGHRS, CDR2 YFSETQ. CDR3 size: 15 residues. The full variable domain, with the rest looked up from reference TRBV5-1 and TRBJ2-7, is KAGVTQTPRYLIKTRGQQVTLSCSPISGHRSVSWYQQTPGQGLQFLFEYFSETQRNKGNFPGRFSGRQFSNSRSEMNVSTLELGDSALYLCASSLADRVSYEQYFGPGTRLTVT.

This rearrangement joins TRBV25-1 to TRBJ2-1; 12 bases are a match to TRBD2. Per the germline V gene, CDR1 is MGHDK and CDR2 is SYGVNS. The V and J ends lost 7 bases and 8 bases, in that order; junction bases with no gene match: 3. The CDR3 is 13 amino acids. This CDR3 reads CASKLAGGDEQFF. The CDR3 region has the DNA TGTGCCAGCAAGCTAGCGGGAGGGGATGAGCAGTTCTTC.

As DNA, the CDR3 is TGTGCCAGCAGTTACTCGTTGGCAAAAAACATTCAGTACTTC. It is translated as CASSYSLAKNIQYF. This sequence joins TRBV6-5 and TRBJ2-4; no reliable D call. The ends were cut back, 0 bases at V and 4 bases at J, with 7 bases in the middle. The CDR3 runs 14 residues. Germline V CDR1 and CDR2: MNHEY, SVGAGI.

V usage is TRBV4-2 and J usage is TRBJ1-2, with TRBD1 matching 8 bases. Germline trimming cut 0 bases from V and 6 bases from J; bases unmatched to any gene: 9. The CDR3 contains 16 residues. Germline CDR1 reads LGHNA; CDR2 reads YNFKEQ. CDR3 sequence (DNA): TGTGCCAGCAGCCAAGAGGTTCCAGGGGGCGGCGATGGCTACACCTTC. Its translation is CASSQEVPGGGDGYTF.

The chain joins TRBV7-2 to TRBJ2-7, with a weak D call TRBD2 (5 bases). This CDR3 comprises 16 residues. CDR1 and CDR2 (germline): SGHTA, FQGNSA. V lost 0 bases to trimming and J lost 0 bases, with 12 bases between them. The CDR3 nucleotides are TGTGCCAGCAGCTTAGCGGGGAGTGGGCTCTCCTACGAGCAGTACTTC. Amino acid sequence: CASSLAGSGLSYEQYF.

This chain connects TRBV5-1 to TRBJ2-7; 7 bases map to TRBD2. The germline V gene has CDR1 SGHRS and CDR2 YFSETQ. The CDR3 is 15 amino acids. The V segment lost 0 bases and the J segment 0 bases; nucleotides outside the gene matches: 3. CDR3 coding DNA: TGCGCCAGCAGCTTGGCCGGGACTATCTCCTACGAGCAGTACTTC. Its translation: CASSLAGTISYEQYF. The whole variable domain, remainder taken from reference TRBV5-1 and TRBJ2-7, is KAGVTQTPRYLIKTRGQQVTLSCSPISGHRSVSWYQQTPGQGLQFLFEYFSETQRNKGNFPGRFSGRQFSNSRSEMNVSTLELGDSALYLCASSLAGTISYEQYFGPGTRLTVT.